The clone carrying this T cell receptor delta chain is deemed medium-sized. The likely explanation is a read error, given a far larger clone one base away. This sample includes further DNA sequences coding for the same CDR3. The sample is drawn from a study of gamma-delta chains in newborns, infants, children. V lost 1 base to trimming and J lost 2 bases; unmatched junction nucleotides: 3. Germline loops: CDR1 GEAIGNYY, CDR2 EKD. This CDR3 has 16 amino acids. TCRdb re-called the reads through CATT. The table lists under 8,500 delta-chain clones, roughly 0.66% of them singletons. The sequence was collected from a child who was a newborn, infant or young child, either healthy, febrile or measles-vaccinated (not recorded which). The specimen sequenced was blood. The genes are TRDV2 and TRDJ2; TRDD3 matches at 10 bases. The CDR3 protein is CACDTVGDTLTAQLFF. The CDR3 nucleotides are TGTGCCTGTGACACAGTGGGGGATACCTTGACAGCACAACTCTTCTTT.